This T cell receptor beta chain comes out of a study of response to subunit inactivated influenza vaccine. Whole-study results and caveats: With each seasonal influenza vaccination, the authors suggested, few new T cells are recruited.

Each CDR3 protein gets one entry after TCRdb re-called the RT-PCR reads with MiXCR. Of approximately 500,000 distinct CDR3 sequences listed, over 10% are singletons. The CDR3 contains 18 residues. V lost 3 bases and J lost 3; bases outside the gene matches: 14. Germline V CDR1 and CDR2: DFQATT, SNEGSKA (reference sequence). As for this clonotype: Its matching antigen is unknown.

The receptor was isolated from a man aged 50 to 59 who received an inactivated influenza vaccine. This specimen consisted of PBMCs from blood, obtained 45 days after vaccination. The chain combines TRBV20-1 with TRBJ2-5; 12 bases align to TRBD2. CDR3: CSARPPWLAGGGKETQYF. The CDR3 DNA reads as TGCAGTGCTAGGCCCCCGTGGCTAGCGGGAGGGGGTAAAGAGACCCAGTACTTC.